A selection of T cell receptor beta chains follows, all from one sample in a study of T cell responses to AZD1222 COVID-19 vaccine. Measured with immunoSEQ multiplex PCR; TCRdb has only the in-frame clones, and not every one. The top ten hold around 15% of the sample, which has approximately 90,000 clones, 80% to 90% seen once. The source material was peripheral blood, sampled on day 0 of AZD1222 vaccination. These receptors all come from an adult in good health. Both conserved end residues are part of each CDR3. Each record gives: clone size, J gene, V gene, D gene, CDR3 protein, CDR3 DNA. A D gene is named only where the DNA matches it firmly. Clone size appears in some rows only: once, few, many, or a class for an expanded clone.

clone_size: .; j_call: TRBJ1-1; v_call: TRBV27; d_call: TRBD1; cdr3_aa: CASSPGGGLVNTEAFF; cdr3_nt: TGTGCCAGCAGCCCAGGGGGCGGGTTGGTGAACACTGAAGCTTTCTTT
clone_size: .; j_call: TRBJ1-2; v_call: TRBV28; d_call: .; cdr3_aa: CASSRGGYGYTF; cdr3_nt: TGTGCCAGCAGTCGGGGGGGCTATGGCTACACCTTC
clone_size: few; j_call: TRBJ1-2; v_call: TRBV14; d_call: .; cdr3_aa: CASSPSGAGGYTF; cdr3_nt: TGTGCCAGCAGCCCCAGCGGGGCTGGTGGCTACACCTTC
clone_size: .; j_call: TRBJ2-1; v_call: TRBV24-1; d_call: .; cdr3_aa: CATSGSERVPGGQFF; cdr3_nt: TGTGCCACCAGTGGGTCCGAGCGGGTGCCCGGTGGGCAGTTCTTC
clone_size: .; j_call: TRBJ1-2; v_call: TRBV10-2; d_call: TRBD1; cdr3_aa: CASRGQGGQDYGYTF; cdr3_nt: TGCGCCAGCAGGGGACAGGGCGGTCAAGACTATGGCTACACCTTC
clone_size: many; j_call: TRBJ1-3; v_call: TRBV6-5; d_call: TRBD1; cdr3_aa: CASRARGLGNTIYF; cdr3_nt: TGTGCCAGCAGAGCCAGGGGGCTTGGAAACACCATATATTTT
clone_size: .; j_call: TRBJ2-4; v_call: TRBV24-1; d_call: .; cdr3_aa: CATSDLQEGGNIQYF; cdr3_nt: TGTGCCACCAGTGATTTGCAAGAGGGGGGAAACATTCAGTACTTC
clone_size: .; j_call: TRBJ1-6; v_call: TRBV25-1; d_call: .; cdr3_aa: CASRAAAGPSPLHF; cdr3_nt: TGTGCCAGCAGGGCGGCGGCAGGGCCCTCACCCCTCCACTTT
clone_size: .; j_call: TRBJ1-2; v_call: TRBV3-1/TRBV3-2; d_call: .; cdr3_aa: CASSQVVGGPRDYGYTF; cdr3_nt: TGTGCCAGCAGCCAAGTTGTCGGGGGGCCCCGCGACTATGGCTACACCTTC
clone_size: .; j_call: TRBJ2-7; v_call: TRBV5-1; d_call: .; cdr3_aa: CASSFGYSYEQYF; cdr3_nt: TGCGCCAGCAGCTTTGGTTATTCCTACGAGCAGTACTTC
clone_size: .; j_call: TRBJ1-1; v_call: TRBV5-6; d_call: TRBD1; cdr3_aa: CASSTTDRANTEAFF; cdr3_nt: TGTGCCAGCAGCACCACTGACAGGGCGAACACTGAAGCTTTCTTT
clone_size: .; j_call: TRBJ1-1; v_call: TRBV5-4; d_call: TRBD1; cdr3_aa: CASRPPGQGDTEAFF; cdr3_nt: TGTGCCAGCAGACCCCCGGGACAGGGCGACACTGAAGCTTTCTTT
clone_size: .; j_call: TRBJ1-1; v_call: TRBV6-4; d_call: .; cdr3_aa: CASSRGGDTEAFF; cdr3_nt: TGTGCCAGCAGTAGAGGGGGAGACACTGAAGCTTTCTTT
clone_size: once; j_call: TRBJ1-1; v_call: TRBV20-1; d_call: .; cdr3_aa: CSVPLTRAFF; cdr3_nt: TGCAGTGTTCCACTAACGCGGGCTTTCTTT
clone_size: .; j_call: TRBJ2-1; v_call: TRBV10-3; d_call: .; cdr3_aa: CAISESESSYNEQFF; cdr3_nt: TGTGCCATCAGTGAGTCCGAGAGCTCCTACAATGAGCAGTTCTTC
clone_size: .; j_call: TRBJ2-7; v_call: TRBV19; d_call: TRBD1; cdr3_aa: CASSILRSTGLYEQYF; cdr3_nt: TGTGCCAGTAGTATTCTCCGATCGACAGGGTTGTACGAGCAGTACTTC
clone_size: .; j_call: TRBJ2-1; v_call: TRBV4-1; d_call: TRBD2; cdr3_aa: CASSQGGIEQFF; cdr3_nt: TGCGCCAGCAGCCAGGGAGGGATTGAGCAGTTCTTC
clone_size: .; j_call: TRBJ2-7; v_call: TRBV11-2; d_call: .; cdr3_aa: CASSLAQVGGNEQYF; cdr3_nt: TGTGCCAGCAGCTTAGCGCAGGTTGGGGGGAACGAGCAGTACTTC
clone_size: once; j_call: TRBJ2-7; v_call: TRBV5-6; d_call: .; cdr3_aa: CASSPRWVYEQYF; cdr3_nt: TGTGCCAGCAGCCCCCGATGGGTCTACGAGCAGTACTTC
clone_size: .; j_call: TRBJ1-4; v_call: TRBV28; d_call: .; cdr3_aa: CASKAGAPNEKLFF; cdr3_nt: TGTGCCAGCAAGGCAGGGGCACCTAATGAAAAACTGTTTTTT
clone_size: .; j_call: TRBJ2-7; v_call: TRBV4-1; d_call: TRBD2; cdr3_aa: CASSQGSGRDYEQYF; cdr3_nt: TGCGCCAGCAGCCAAGGGTCAGGGAGGGACTACGAGCAGTACTTC
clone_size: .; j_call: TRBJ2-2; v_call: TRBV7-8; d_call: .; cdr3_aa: CASSLLRDYTGELFF; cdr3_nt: TGTGCCAGCAGCTTATTAAGGGATTACACCGGGGAGCTGTTTTTT
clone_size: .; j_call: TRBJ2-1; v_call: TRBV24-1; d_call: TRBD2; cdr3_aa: CATSDLPSAGGDNEQFF; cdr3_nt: TGTGCCACCAGTGACCTCCCTTCAGCGGGAGGGGACAATGAGCAGTTCTTC
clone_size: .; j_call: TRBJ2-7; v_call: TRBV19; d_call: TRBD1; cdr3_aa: CASRGQGVSYEQYF; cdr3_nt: TGTGCCAGCAGGGGACAGGGGGTTTCCTACGAGCAGTACTTC
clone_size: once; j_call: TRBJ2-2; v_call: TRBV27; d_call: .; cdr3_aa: CASSSRTFAGELFF; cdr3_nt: TGTGCCAGCAGTTCCCGGACATTTGCCGGGGAGCTGTTTTTT
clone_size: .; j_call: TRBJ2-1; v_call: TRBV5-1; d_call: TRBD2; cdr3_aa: CASSLLAGGYNEQFF; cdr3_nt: TGCGCCAGCAGCCTTCTAGCGGGAGGGTACAATGAGCAGTTCTTC
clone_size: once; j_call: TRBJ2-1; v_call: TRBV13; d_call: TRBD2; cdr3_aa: CASSGAGLAGDRVSDNEQFF; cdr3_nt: TGTGCCAGCAGCGGAGCGGGGCTAGCGGGAGATCGAGTTTCAGACAATGAGCAGTTCTTC
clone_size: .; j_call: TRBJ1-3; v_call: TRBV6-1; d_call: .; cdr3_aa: CASSEASGGSGNTIYF; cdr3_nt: TGTGCCAGCAGTGAAGCTTCGGGAGGCTCTGGAAACACCATATATTTT
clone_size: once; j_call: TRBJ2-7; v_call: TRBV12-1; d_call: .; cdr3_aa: CASSFARGRAIEQYF; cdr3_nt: TGTGCCAGCAGCTTTGCTCGGGGGAGGGCCATCGAGCAGTACTTC